This T cell receptor beta chain was recorded in a study of cytomegalovirus exposure and HLA in healthy donors. As regards this clone: Its antigen is undetermined.

Regarding the study as a whole: Most TCR sequences proved rare, with some public TCRs found in many donors. What a later analysis reportedly showed was that an Asian-associated ancestry cluster had fewer N-insertions than the approximately 700-donor mean. Trimming of TCR beta V- and J-genes showed a link, identified in a later analysis, to a missense DCLRE1C variant. In the analysis, some V segments, TRBV6-2 and TRBV6-3 included, were excluded as indistinguishable.

Use of 60 Vbeta and 13 Jbeta primers characterized the PCR. Here immunoSEQ multiplex PCR was the method, and the copy in TCRdb shows in-frame clones only, minus some. Among roughly 160,000 clones listed, 80% to 90% were seen once. The V and J ends lost 1 base and 2 bases, in that order; junction bases with no gene match: 7. In germline, CDR1 is SEHNR, CDR2 FQNEAQ (reference sequence). CDR3 length: 16 amino acids. The chain combines TRBV7-9 with TRBJ2-7; the match to TRBD2 covers 8 bases. The origin of this receptor is a man younger than 45 in good health and CMV-seropositive. The sample taken for sequencing was PBMCs. DNA for the CDR3: TGTGCCAGCAGCTTAGGGCCGAAGACTAGCGCCTACGAGCAGTACTTC. This encodes CASSLGPKTSAYEQYF. Full variable domain (rest looked up from reference TRBV7-9 and TRBJ2-7): DTGVSQNPRHKITKRGQNVTFRCDPISEHNRLYWYRQTLGQGPEFLTYFQNEAQLEKSRLLSDRFSAERPKGSFSTLEIQRTEQGDSAMYLCASSLGPKTSAYEQYFGPGTRLTVT.